The rows below give T cell receptor beta chains drawn from one sample of a study of OX40 agonist ivuxolimab in advanced cancers. Sequenced by immunoSEQ multiplex PCR; TCRdb stores in-frame clones only, minus some. The data hold tens of thousands of clones, with over 75% observed a single time. Sample: CD4+ or CD8+ T cells sorted from blood, taken in a trial of the OX40 agonist ivuxolimab. Receptors originate from an adult with an advanced solid tumor such as melanoma, head and neck, liver or kidney cancer. Each CDR3 is given with its conserved first and last residue. D genes are given only for firm matches. The size of a clone is reported for some rows only, either as once, few or many, or as a class for expanded clones.

j_call,cdr3_length,v_call,d_call,clone_size,cdr3_nt,cdr3_aa
TRBJ2-7,12,TRBV7-3,.,.,TGTGCCAGCAGCTTAAGTCCGGGAAGGCTGTACTTC,CASSLSPGRLYF
TRBJ2-1,15,TRBV7-2,TRBD2,.,TGTGCCAGCAGCTTAAGAAGCGGGAGTAACCATGAGCAGTTCTTC,CASSLRSGSNHEQFF
TRBJ1-3,17,TRBV5-5,.,.,TGTGCCAGCAGCTTGGTGGGAGTTTTGAGCTCTGGAAACACCATATATTTT,CASSLVGVLSSGNTIYF
TRBJ2-5,12,TRBV7-2,.,.,TGTGCCAGCAGCTTAGCCTATCGGGGCCAGTACTTC,CASSLAYRGQYF
TRBJ2-7,14,TRBV6-5,.,few,TGTGCCAGCAGTTACGCCGATAGCTCCTACGAGCAGTACTTC,CASSYADSSYEQYF
TRBJ1-5,16,TRBV7-9,.,.,TGTGCCAGCAGCTTAGGGCGGACACCCCAGCATCAGCCCCAGCATTTT,CASSLGRTPQHQPQHF
TRBJ1-1,14,TRBV7-2,.,few,TGTGCCAGCAGCTTAGCGGGTCGGAACACTGAAGCTTTCTTT,CASSLAGRNTEAFF
TRBJ2-1,15,TRBV2,TRBD2,.,TGTGCCAGCAGCGAGGGACTAGCGGGCTACAATGAGCAGTTCTTC,CASSEGLAGYNEQFF
TRBJ1-1,14,TRBV7-2,TRBD1,.,TGTGCCAGCAGCTTCCCGACAGGGCGAGGATGGGCTTTCTTT,CASSFPTGRGWAFF
TRBJ1-1,12,TRBV11-3,.,.,TGTGCCAGCAGCCCTCGGTGGCCGGAGGCTTTCTTT,CASSPRWPEAFF
TRBJ2-2,14,TRBV7-2,.,.,TGTGCCAGCAGCCCCCGGTCGGGGACCGGGGAGCTGTTTTTT,CASSPRSGTGELFF
TRBJ1-2,17,TRBV7-6,.,.,TGTGCCAGCAGCGGAGAAGGTGTTCAGGAAAAATACTATGGCTACACCTTC,CASSGEGVQEKYYGYTF
TRBJ1-5,14,TRBV30,.,.,TGTGCCTGGAGTGGGACAGTAAGCAATCAGCCCCAGCATTTT,CAWSGTVSNQPQHF
TRBJ1-5,14,TRBV10-3,.,.,TGTGCCATCAGTGAGAGGGCTAGCAATCAGCCCCAGCATTTT,CAISERASNQPQHF
TRBJ2-7,15,TRBV11-2,TRBD1,.,TGTGCCAGCAGCTACCCTCCGGGACAGCCCTACGAGCAGTACTTC,CASSYPPGQPYEQYF
TRBJ1-3,13,TRBV18,.,.,TGTGCCAGCTCACCCACAGATGGAAACACCATATATTTT,CASSPTDGNTIYF
TRBJ1-5,17,TRBV5-5,TRBD1,.,TGTGCCAGCAGCCTGACTACCGGGACAGGGTCTATACAGCCCCAGCATTTT,CASSLTTGTGSIQPQHF
TRBJ1-5,15,TRBV27,.,.,TGTGCCAGCAGTTTGACAGGCAAAGGCAATCAGCCCCAGCATTTT,CASSLTGKGNQPQHF